Described below is a single T cell receptor beta chain sequence and its context. The antigen is undetermined. Sequencing was performed with immunoSEQ multiplex PCR; in TCRdb, only in-frame clones are kept and a portion is missing. The sample carries 850,000 to 1,200,000 clones, about 75% recorded once. CD4+ cells underwent separation, giving CD45RA+ naive and CD45RA-negative memory subsets. The data were obtained in a study of shared clonotypes between healthy human individuals. The CDR3 spans 15 residues. V lost 4 bases and J 4 bases, leaving 15 bases between the germline ends. Germline CDR1 and CDR2: SGHAT and FQNNGV. Whole-study results and caveats: Unshared clonotypes carried lower generation probabilities than those common to all four donors. Larger estimated richness was generally seen in naive subsets than in memory subsets.

The V and J genes are TRBV11-2 and TRBJ2-3, with D perhaps matching TRBD1 (5 bases). This receptor was obtained from a man aged 18 to 30 in good health. The specimen was memory CD4+ T cells sorted from blood. As for subset: CD45RA-negative fraction. The CDR3 DNA is TGTGCCAGCAGCTCTTCCAGGGCTCCAGCAGATACGCAGTATTTT. It yields the protein CASSSSRAPADTQYF.